Listed below are T cell receptor beta chains from one sample, sequenced in a study of blood T cell repertoires in COVID-19. Data came from immunoSEQ multiplex PCR; TCRdb stores just in-frame clones and leaves some out. The sample consists of approximately 100,000 clones, around 87% of them appearing once. The specimen was peripheral blood. Source of these receptors: a middle-aged man with acute or convalescent COVID-19. CDR3s include the opening cysteine and the closing phenylalanine or tryptophan. A D gene is named only where the DNA matches it firmly. Expanded clones are given a class, and other clones once, few, many or no size at all.

cdr3_nt cdr3_aa cdr3_length j_call clone_size v_call d_call
TGCGCCAGCAGCCAAGTAGGGGTCTATGGCTACACCTTC CASSQVGVYGYTF 13 TRBJ1-2 NA TRBV4-1 NA
TGTGCCAGCAGTTTAGCGGGGGGGGAGCGGGAGGGCTCCTACGAGCAGTACTTC CASSLAGGEREGSYEQYF 18 TRBJ2-7 NA TRBV28 TRBD2
TGCGCCAGCAGCTTGGTTACAGGGGCGAGGGAAAAACTGTTTTTT CASSLVTGAREKLFF 15 TRBJ1-4 NA TRBV5-1 TRBD1
TGTGCCAGTAGCGCTCTCGGGAATTCACCCCTCCACTTT CASSALGNSPLHF 13 TRBJ1-6 few TRBV19 NA
TGTGCCAGCAGTCTCGGGACAGGGGGTGGCACGTTTGGCTACACCTTC CASSLGTGGGTFGYTF 16 TRBJ1-2 few TRBV28 TRBD1
TGTGCCAGCAGCCAAGATATAACCGGGGAGCTGTTTTTT CASSQDITGELFF 13 TRBJ2-2 NA TRBV14 NA
TGTGCCAGCAGTGAATTTCGACAGGCGGCACCCCTCCACTTT CASSEFRQAAPLHF 14 TRBJ1-6 NA TRBV25-1 NA
TGTGCCACCAGTGATCCTAATCTCACCGGGGAGCTGTTTTTT CATSDPNLTGELFF 14 TRBJ2-2 NA TRBV24-1 NA
TGTGCCAGCTCACCACTCACAGGGGACTACAATGAGCAGTTCTTC CASSPLTGDYNEQFF 15 TRBJ2-1 NA TRBV18 TRBD1
TGTGCCAGCAGCTGGGGAGGGTCATCCTACGAGCAGTACTTC CASSWGGSSYEQYF 14 TRBJ2-7 few TRBV6-5 TRBD2
TGTGCCACCAGCAGAGGGCGGGTACGGGAAAAACTGTTTTTT CATSRGRVREKLFF 14 TRBJ1-4 NA TRBV15 NA
TGCGCCAGCAGCTTGGTACCAGGGTTATCCGGGGAGCTGTTTTTT CASSLVPGLSGELFF 15 TRBJ2-2 NA TRBV5-1 NA
TGTGCCACCAGTGGACAGACGGGACTAGGGTCCTACAATGAGCAGTTCTTC CATSGQTGLGSYNEQFF 17 TRBJ2-1 NA TRBV24-1 TRBD2
TGTGCCAGCAGCCAAGCTGTGGCAGGGTATGGCTACACCTTC CASSQAVAGYGYTF 14 TRBJ1-2 NA TRBV3-1/TRBV3-2 NA
TGTGCCAGCAGCCTTACCGGGATCTATGGCTACACCTTC CASSLTGIYGYTF 13 TRBJ1-2 NA TRBV27 NA
TGTGCCAGCAGTTTAGGCCGTGGAAACACCATATATTTT CASSLGRGNTIYF 13 TRBJ1-3 NA TRBV27 NA
TGCGCCAGCAGTGGGGCAGGGACTAGCACAGATACGCAGTATTTT CASSGAGTSTDTQYF 15 TRBJ2-3 NA TRBV10-2 NA
TGTGCCAGCAGCTTAGGACTAGCGGGAGCGGACGAGCAGTACTTC CASSLGLAGADEQYF 15 TRBJ2-7 NA TRBV7-9 TRBD2
TGTGCCAGCAGTGAGTCCGGAGGGGGCTCTACGAACACTGAAGCTTTCTTT CASSESGGGSTNTEAFF 17 TRBJ1-1 NA TRBV6-1 TRBD1
TGTGCCAGCAGCGCCTACAGGGGGGCCGAGCAGTACTTC CASSAYRGAEQYF 13 TRBJ2-7 NA TRBV11-2 TRBD1
TGTGCCAGCAGTGTTTTAACAGGGCAAGGCAATGAGCAGTTCTTC CASSVLTGQGNEQFF 15 TRBJ2-1 NA TRBV2 NA
TGTGCCAGCAGCAAGACAGGCTACGAGCAGTACTTC CASSKTGYEQYF 12 TRBJ2-7 NA TRBV12-3/TRBV12-4 NA
TGTGCCAGCAGCCAAGATGGACAGTCACCGCGTTATGGCTACACCTTC CASSQDGQSPRYGYTF 16 TRBJ1-2 few TRBV3-1/TRBV3-2 NA
TGTGCCAGCAGCTCCTCTAGGGAGCTGTTTTTT CASSSSRELFF 11 TRBJ2-2 once TRBV7-9 NA
TGCGCCAGCAGCTTTACCGGTCGGGACAATGAGCAGTTCTTC CASSFTGRDNEQFF 14 TRBJ2-1 few TRBV5-1 NA
TGTGCCAGCTCACCATCAGGACGACGAGGGTTGAACACTGAAGCTTTCTTT CASSPSGRRGLNTEAFF 17 TRBJ1-1 NA TRBV18 NA
TGTGCCAGCAGCCAAGAGCCCCTGGGCTCGACCTACGAGCAGTACTTC CASSQEPLGSTYEQYF 16 TRBJ2-7 once TRBV4-2 NA
TGCAGCGTGCCCGGGGTAAGACAGGGCGGGAACGAGCAGTACTTC CSVPGVRQGGNEQYF 15 TRBJ2-7 NA TRBV29-1 NA
TGTGCCAGCAGCCAAAGCGGGTCTAATGAGCAGTTCTTC CASSQSGSNEQFF 13 TRBJ2-1 NA TRBV7-9 NA
TGTGCCAGCAGCTTGGCGTCTCCGGGGGCTGAAGCTTTCTTT CASSLASPGAEAFF 14 TRBJ1-1 NA TRBV5-4 NA
TGCGCCAGCAGCTTGTACAGTACCTACGAGCAGTACTTC CASSLYSTYEQYF 13 TRBJ2-7 NA TRBV5-1 NA
TGTGCCAGCAGCTTACCCCGCGGGAGGGCCGACTACAATGAGCAGTTCTTC CASSLPRGRADYNEQFF 17 TRBJ2-1 once TRBV7-3 TRBD2
TGTGCCAGCAGCTCCGTCTACGAGCAGTACTTC CASSSVYEQYF 11 TRBJ2-7 NA TRBV3-1/TRBV3-2 NA
TGTGCCAGTAGCACACCCTACAGGGGATTTAATGAAAAACTGTTTTTT CASSTPYRGFNEKLFF 16 TRBJ1-4 once TRBV19 TRBD1
TGTGCCAGCAGCCAAGGATTGACAGGGACGGGTGAAGCTTTCTTT CASSQGLTGTGEAFF 15 TRBJ1-1 NA TRBV3-1/TRBV3-2 TRBD1
TGTGCCATCGGTCCAGGCGAAAAACTGTTTTTT CAIGPGEKLFF 11 TRBJ1-4 NA TRBV10-3 NA
TGCGCCAGCAGCTTGTTGGGGACTAAATCCTACGAGCAGTACTTC CASSLLGTKSYEQYF 15 TRBJ2-7 NA TRBV5-1 TRBD2
TGTGCCAGCAGCCGCGGACTAGCGGGAACCAATGAGCAGTTCTTC CASSRGLAGTNEQFF 15 TRBJ2-1 NA TRBV7-9 TRBD2
TGTGCCAGCAGGGCAACAGGGAGTGTTAAGGAAAAACTGTTTTTT CASRATGSVKEKLFF 15 TRBJ1-4 NA TRBV11-2 NA
TGCGCCAGCAGCTCCCAGGGGGCGCCCAATGAAAAACTGTTTTTT CASSSQGAPNEKLFF 15 TRBJ1-4 NA TRBV5-1 TRBD1
TGTGCCAGCAGCTTGTTGGGGCGGAAGGGTACCGGGGAGCTGTTTTTT CASSLLGRKGTGELFF 16 TRBJ2-2 NA TRBV5-6 NA
TGTGCCAGCAGCTTCAACAGAAACACCTACGAGCAGTACTTC CASSFNRNTYEQYF 14 TRBJ2-7 few TRBV11-2 NA
TGCGCCAGCAGCTTGCAGGGGAGCATGAACACTGAAGCTTTCTTT CASSLQGSMNTEAFF 15 TRBJ1-1 NA TRBV5-1 NA
TGCGCCAGCAGACCCCTAGCGGGAATAGCCTACAATGAGCAGTTCTTC CASRPLAGIAYNEQFF 16 TRBJ2-1 NA TRBV5-1 TRBD2
TGTGCCAGCGGGAACAGGTATAGCAATCAGCCCCAGCATTTT CASGNRYSNQPQHF 14 TRBJ1-5 NA TRBV2 NA
TGTGCCAGCAGTTTACGAGGGACAGGGTCCGGGGAGCTGTTTTTT CASSLRGTGSGELFF 15 TRBJ2-2 NA TRBV28 TRBD1
TGTGCCAGCAGTCCTGGACTAGCGGGAGGGTACGAGCAGTACTTC CASSPGLAGGYEQYF 15 TRBJ2-7 NA TRBV27 TRBD2
TGTGCCAGTAGTATTTCGGGACTAGCGGGATCCTACAATGAGCAGTTCTTC CASSISGLAGSYNEQFF 17 TRBJ2-1 NA TRBV19 TRBD2
TGTGCCAGCAGTAACCGGGACACCCGCTCCGAGCAGTACTTC CASSNRDTRSEQYF 14 TRBJ2-7 NA TRBV28 NA
TGTGCCAGCAGCTTAGACAGCTATGGCTACACCTTC CASSLDSYGYTF 12 TRBJ1-2 NA TRBV7-8 NA